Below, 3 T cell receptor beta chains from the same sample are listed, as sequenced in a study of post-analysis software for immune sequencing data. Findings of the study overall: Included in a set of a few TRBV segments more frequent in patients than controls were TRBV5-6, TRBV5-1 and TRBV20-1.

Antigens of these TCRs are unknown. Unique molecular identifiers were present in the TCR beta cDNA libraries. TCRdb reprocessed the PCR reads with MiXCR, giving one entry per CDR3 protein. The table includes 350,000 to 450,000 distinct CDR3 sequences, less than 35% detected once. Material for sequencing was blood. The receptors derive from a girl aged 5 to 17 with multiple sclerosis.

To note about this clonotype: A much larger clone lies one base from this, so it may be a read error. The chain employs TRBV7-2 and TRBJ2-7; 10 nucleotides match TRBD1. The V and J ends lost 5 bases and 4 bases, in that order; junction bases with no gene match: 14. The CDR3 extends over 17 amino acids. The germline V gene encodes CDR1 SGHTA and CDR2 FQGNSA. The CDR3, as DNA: TGTGCCAGCAGCCGTGCCAGGACAGGGGGAGAAGGATACGAGCAGTACTTC. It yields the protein CASSRARTGGEGYEQYF.

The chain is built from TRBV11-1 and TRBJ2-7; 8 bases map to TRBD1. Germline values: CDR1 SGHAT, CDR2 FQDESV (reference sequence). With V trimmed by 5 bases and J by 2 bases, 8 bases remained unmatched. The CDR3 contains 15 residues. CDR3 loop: CASSQFPTGAYEQYF. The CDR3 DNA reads TGTGCCAGCAGCCAATTTCCGACAGGGGCCTACGAGCAGTACTTC.

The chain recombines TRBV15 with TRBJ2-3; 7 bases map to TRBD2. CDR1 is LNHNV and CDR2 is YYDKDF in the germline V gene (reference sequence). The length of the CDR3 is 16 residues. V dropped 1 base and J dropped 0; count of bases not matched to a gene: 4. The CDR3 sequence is CATSRAVGGSTDTQYF. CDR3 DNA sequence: TGTGCCACCAGCAGAGCGGTCGGGGGGAGCACAGATACGCAGTATTTT. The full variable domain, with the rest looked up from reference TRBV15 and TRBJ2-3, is DAMVIQNPRYQVTQFGKPVTLSCSQTLNHNVMYWYQQKSSQAPKLLFHYYDKDFNNEADTPDNFQSRRPNTSFCFLDIRSPGLGDTAMYLCATSRAVGGSTDTQYFGPGTRLTVL.